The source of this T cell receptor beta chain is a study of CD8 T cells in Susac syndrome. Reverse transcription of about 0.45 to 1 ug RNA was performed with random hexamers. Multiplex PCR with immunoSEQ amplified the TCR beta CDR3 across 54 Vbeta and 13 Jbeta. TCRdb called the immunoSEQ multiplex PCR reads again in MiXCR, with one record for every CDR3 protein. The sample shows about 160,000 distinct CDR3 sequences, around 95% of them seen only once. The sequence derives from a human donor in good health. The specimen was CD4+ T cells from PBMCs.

The CDR3 region is CASSSQGLEQYF. DNA for the CDR3: TGTGCCAGCAGTTCACAGGGTTTGGAGCAGTACTTC. The V and J genes are TRBV12-3 or TRBV12-4 and TRBJ2-7; D possibly corresponds to TRBD1 (6 bases). The V end was cut by 4 bases, the J end by 7 bases, with 11 bases between. The length of the CDR3 is 12 residues.